This T cell receptor (beta chain) was sequenced for a study of blood T cell repertoires in COVID-19 (dated by TCRdb to 2018 to 2020). Broadly, across the study: Samples covering the acute and convalescent phases of COVID-19 were provided by collaborators in the United States, Italy and Spain. The material from the prospective study consisted of cDNA or gDNA derived from T cells, B-cell-depleted T cells, or PBMCs. Deeply sampled blood TCRbeta repertoires from subjects exposed to, actively infected with, or recovered from COVID-19 were included in the dataset. The repertoires were released in a freely available public database meant as a resource for research on the immune response to SARS-CoV-2. The samples were drawn from the first 160 participants of the ongoing ImmuneRACE study and from roughly 1,300 subjects provided by 6 global collaborators. The sample metadata nearly always contained a de-identified subject ID, COVID-19 status, age in years and sex. HLA class I and class II types, where available, came from metadata supplied by the sample provider rather than from assay-based typing.

Remarks on this clone: This receptor's antigen is unknown. Base qualities are not recorded, but no much larger clone differs from it by a single base.

Here is what the overall study found, with its caveats: Clinical and demographic metadata were provided uncurated, with the amount varying by source and participant.

The germline V gene (reference sequence) specifies MNHEY as CDR1 and SMNVEV as CDR2. Compared with germline, V lacks 6 bases and J lacks 6 bases; bases without a gene match: 6. The CDR3 contains 13 residues, cysteine and phenylalanine counted. Of all the DNA, just the CDR3 is kept, 39 bases in frame from base 1. TCRbeta CDR3 regions were amplified from genomic DNA using the immunoSEQ Assay, a bias-controlled multiplex PCR. The study's processing was this. Nucleated cell counts per sample were estimated from amplification of reference gene primers within the assay. To quantify the absolute abundance of each unique TCRbeta CDR3 rearrangement, sequence reads were collapsed and filtered. For each sample, productive Simpson clonality was calculated by taking the square root of Simpson's diversity index across productive rearrangements. This immuneACCESS table, as held by TCRdb, lists in-frame sequences with V and J called but not all clones. Of the missing ones, under half trace to an unresolved V gene in checked studies; the others have no known cause. That table supplies the V and J calls and clone size; D and trimming were determined from the DNA. This sample comprises some 200,000 clones, around 83% of them detected only once. The ten most abundant clones make up approximately 1.3% of the sample.

Participants in the prospective study were enrolled through a virtual design, were aged about 18 to 90 years, and lived in about 25 United States geographic areas. Cohort assignment in the prospective study relied on participant-reported clinical history from a screening survey and a study questionnaire. In the prospective study, mobile phlebotomists collected whole blood, serum and a nasopharyngeal or oropharyngeal swab from each participant. Prospective study participants could optionally give additional blood draws and questionnaires over a roughly two-month period. Before DNA extraction, prospective study blood samples were shipped either frozen or at room temperature.

This receptor was obtained from a middle-aged woman with acute COVID-19. The chain was built from TRBV27 and TRBJ2-7; 9 central nucleotides agree with TRBD1. Source material: PBMCs or T cells enriched from blood (not recorded which). The CDR3 reads as follows: CASRETGGGEQYF. The nucleotide sequence is TGTGCCAGCAGGGAGACAGGGGGGGGCGAGCAGTACTTC.